The sequence of this T cell receptor (beta chain) was determined in a study of cytomegalovirus exposure and HLA in healthy donors. Study in general: A subsequent analysis reported that the 95 to 150 validation repertoires were produced on the same platform that had also been used for the roughly 700 first-cohort repertoires.

V was shortened by 3 bases and J by 0 bases, with 13 bases between the two germline ends. The CDR3 is 16 residues long. From germline, CDR1 is SGHRS and CDR2 YFSETQ. Study-wide results and limits: Some TCR beta chains (about 170 of them) were listed as cytomegalovirus-associated. Researchers reported that a few CMV-associated chains were confirmed in vitro as CMV antigen-specific. Despite most TCR sequences being rare, some public TCRs occurred in many donors.

To note about this clone: Its antigen is as yet unknown.

Sequencing was performed with immunoSEQ multiplex PCR; in TCRdb, only in-frame clones are kept and a portion is missing. The sample records 110,000 or so clones, approximately 91% being singletons. This TCR came from a young man in good health and CMV-seropositive. Sequenced material: PBMCs. V and J are TRBV5-1 and TRBJ1-3; the D is unclear. Here the CDR3 DNA reads TGCGCCAGCAGCTCTGGGCCACAGTTCTCTGGAAACACCATATATTTT. This translates into CASSSGPQFSGNTIYF.